These T cell receptor beta chains were read from a single sample in a study of blood T cells in healthy people across ages. TCRdb redid the calling of the 5' RACE reads with MiXCR, one entry per CDR3 protein. The table shows about 1.6 million distinct CDR3 sequences, with 30% to 40% occurring only once. The source material was blood. Receptor source: a woman between 25 and 40 years old in good health. Both conserved end residues are part of each CDR3. Each record gives: J gene, V gene, D gene, clone size, CDR3 DNA, CDR3 protein. A D gene is named only where the DNA matches it firmly. Clone size appears in some rows only: once, few, many, or a class for an expanded clone.

TRBJ2-5	TRBV29-1	TRBD2	.	TGCAGCGTTGAATGGGCTAGCGGGAGGGGTGGGGAGCAGTACTTC	CSVEWASGRGGEQYF
TRBJ2-3	TRBV6-1	TRBD2	few	TGTGCCAGCACCTCGGATCTTCCTAGCGGGGGCACAGATACGCAGTATTTT	CASTSDLPSGGTDTQYF
TRBJ2-6	TRBV5-1	.	.	TGCGCCAGCAGCCAAATCGACAGCCTCTCTGGGGCCAACGTCCTGACTTTC	CASSQIDSLSGANVLTF
TRBJ2-7	TRBV20-1	.	.	TGCAGTGCCCAGGTCTTGACGGTTACCTACGAGCAGTACTTC	CSAQVLTVTYEQYF
TRBJ2-2	TRBV28	.	few	TGTGCCAGCACCCTTCCAGGGTTCGCCGGGGAGCTGTTTTTT	CASTLPGFAGELFF
TRBJ2-4	TRBV2	.	.	TGTGCCAGCTCCGCGAAAGACATTCAGTACTTC	CASSAKDIQYF
TRBJ1-4	TRBV7-9	.	.	TGTGCCAGCAGCTCACAGGGAAATGAAAAACTGTTTTTT	CASSSQGNEKLFF
TRBJ2-3	TRBV6-5	.	.	TGTGCCAGCAGCCGACAGGTTCGGGATACGCAGTATTTT	CASSRQVRDTQYF
TRBJ2-7	TRBV10-2	TRBD2	.	TGCGCCAGCAGTGCGGGGGGTTCCGTTGCAAGCGAGCAGTACTTC	CASSAGGSVASEQYF
TRBJ2-7	TRBV27	.	few	TGTGCCAGCAGTACCCGTCTCAGTACCTACGAGCAGTACTTC	CASSTRLSTYEQYF
TRBJ2-3	TRBV19	.	.	TGTGCCAGTAGTATAGCGGGCAGGGGCACAGATACGCAGTATTTT	CASSIAGRGTDTQYF
TRBJ1-2	TRBV4-2	.	.	TGTGCCAGCAGCCAAGATAGGGACTGGAGCTACACCTTC	CASSQDRDWSYTF
TRBJ2-5	TRBV13	.	.	TGTGCCAGCAGCCTAGCGGGACAGGGAGGCAATGAGCAGTACTTC	CASSLAGQGGNEQYF
TRBJ2-5	TRBV24-1	TRBD1	few	TGTGCCACCAGTGTCGCACCATACCGGGACAGGGGACAAGAGACCCAGTACTTC	CATSVAPYRDRGQETQYF
TRBJ2-5	TRBV15	TRBD2	.	TGTGCCACCAGCAGAAGGGTAGCGGGATTCAAAGAGACCCAGTACTTC	CATSRRVAGFKETQYF
TRBJ2-7	TRBV11-2	.	.	TGTGCCAGCACGGAATGGGGGGCCTACGAGCAGTACTTC	CASTEWGAYEQYF
TRBJ2-4	TRBV14	.	few	TGTGCCAGCAGCCACCAGACAGTAAACATTCAGTACTTC	CASSHQTVNIQYF
TRBJ2-3	TRBV28	.	many	TGTGCCAGCATAGGAACCTCGGGGGCAGATACGCAGTATTTT	CASIGTSGADTQYF